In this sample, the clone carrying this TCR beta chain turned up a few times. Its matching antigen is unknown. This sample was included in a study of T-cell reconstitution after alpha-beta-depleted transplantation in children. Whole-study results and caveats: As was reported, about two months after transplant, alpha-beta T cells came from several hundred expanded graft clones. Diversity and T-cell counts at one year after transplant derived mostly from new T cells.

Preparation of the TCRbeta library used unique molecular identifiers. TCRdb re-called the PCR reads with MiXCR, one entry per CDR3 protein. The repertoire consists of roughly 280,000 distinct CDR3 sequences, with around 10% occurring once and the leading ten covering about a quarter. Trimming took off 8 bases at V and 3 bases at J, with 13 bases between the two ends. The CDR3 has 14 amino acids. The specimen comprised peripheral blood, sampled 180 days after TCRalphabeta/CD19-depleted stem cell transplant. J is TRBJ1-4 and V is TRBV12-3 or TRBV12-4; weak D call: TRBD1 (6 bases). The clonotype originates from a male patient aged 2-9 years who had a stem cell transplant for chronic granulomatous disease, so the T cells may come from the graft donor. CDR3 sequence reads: CASVKQGANEKLFF. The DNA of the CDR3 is TGTGCCAGCGTGAAACAGGGTGCTAATGAAAAACTGTTTTTT.